The clone carrying this TCR beta chain was seen a few times. Its specificity is unknown. The sample originates from a study of response to subunit inactivated influenza vaccine. The V end was cut by 2 bases, the J end by 8 bases, with 15 bases between. Per germline, CDR1 MGHDK and CDR2 SYGVNS. The CDR3 has 14 amino acids. One entry per CDR3 protein results from TCRdb running MiXCR on the RT-PCR reads. The sample consists of a few hundred thousand distinct CDR3 sequences, approximately 10% of them appearing once. Findings and caveats of the study: Few new T cells, the authors suggested, are recruited by each seasonal influenza vaccination.

This material consisted of PBMCs from blood, taken more than 35 days after vaccination. The chain employs TRBV25-1 and TRBJ1-1; no clear D gene. The clonotype comes from a man in his fifties who received an inactivated influenza vaccine. The CDR3 DNA is TGTGCCAGCAGTGAAGTAGGGTTTAGGGTCGAAGCTTTCTTT. It translates to CASSEVGFRVEAFF.